This TCR beta chain was recorded in a study of blood T cell repertoires in COVID-19. Study at large: The study drew acute and convalescent COVID-19 samples from the United States, Italy and Spain.

The age range of participants was 18 to 89 years, with residence in roughly 25 US areas. Which cohort a participant joined came from the clinical history participants gave. The study recruited exposed participants who had met a COVID-19 case within 2 weeks before entry. This clone was observed a few times. This table comes from immunoSEQ multiplex PCR, and its TCRdb copy is limited to in-frame clones, with some not included. The table shows roughly 64,000 clones, with around two thirds occurring only once. Sequenced material: PBMCs or T cells enriched from blood (not recorded which). The clonotype was recovered from a woman aged 55-75 years who had been exposed to COVID-19.

CDR3: CASTGTGSWEQYF. DNA for the CDR3: TGTGCCAGCACCGGGACTGGGTCTTGGGAGCAGTACTTC. V gene TRBV7-2 combines with J gene TRBJ2-7; D may be TRBD2 (6 bases). Germline assignment: CDR1 SGHTA and CDR2 FQGNSA. There are 13 residues in the CDR3. Trimming removed 7 bases from V and 7 bases from J, with 17 bases in between.